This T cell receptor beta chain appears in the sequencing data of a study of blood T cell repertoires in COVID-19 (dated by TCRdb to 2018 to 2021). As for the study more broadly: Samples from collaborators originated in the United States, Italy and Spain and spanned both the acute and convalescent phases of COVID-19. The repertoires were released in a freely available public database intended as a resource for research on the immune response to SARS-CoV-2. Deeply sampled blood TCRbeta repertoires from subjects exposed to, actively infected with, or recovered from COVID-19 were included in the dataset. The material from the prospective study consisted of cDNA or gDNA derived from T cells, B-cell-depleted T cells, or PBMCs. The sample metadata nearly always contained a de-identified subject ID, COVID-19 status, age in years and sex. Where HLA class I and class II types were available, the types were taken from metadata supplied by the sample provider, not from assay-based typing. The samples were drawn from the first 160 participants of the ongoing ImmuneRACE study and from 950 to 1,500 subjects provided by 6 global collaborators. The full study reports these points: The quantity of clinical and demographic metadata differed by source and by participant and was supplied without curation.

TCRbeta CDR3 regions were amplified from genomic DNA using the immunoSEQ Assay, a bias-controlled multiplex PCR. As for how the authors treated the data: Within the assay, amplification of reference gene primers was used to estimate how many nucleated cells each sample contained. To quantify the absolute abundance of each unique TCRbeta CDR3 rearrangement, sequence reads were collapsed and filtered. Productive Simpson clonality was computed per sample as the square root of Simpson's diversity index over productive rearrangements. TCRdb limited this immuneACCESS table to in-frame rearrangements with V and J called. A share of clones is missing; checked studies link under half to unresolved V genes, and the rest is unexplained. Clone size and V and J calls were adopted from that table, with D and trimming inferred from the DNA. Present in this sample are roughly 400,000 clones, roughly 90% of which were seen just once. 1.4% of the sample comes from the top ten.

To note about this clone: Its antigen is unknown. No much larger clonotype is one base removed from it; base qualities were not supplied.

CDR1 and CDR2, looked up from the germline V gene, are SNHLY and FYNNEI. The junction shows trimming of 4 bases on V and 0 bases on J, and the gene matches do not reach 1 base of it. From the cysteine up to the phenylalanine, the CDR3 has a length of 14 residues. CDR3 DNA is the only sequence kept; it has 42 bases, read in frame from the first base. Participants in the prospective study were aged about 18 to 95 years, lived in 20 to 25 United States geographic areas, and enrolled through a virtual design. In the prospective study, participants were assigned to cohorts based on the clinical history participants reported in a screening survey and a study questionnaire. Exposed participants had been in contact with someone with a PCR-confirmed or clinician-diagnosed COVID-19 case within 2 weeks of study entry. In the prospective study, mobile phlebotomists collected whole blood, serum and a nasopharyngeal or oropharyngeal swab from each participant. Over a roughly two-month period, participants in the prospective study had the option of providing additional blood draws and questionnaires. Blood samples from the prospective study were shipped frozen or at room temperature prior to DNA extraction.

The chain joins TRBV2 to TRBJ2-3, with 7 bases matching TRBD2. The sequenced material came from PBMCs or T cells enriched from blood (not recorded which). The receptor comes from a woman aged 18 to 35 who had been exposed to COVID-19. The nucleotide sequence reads TGTGCCAGCAGTGGACTAGCTAGCACAGATACGCAGTATTTT. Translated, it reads CASSGLASTDTQYF.